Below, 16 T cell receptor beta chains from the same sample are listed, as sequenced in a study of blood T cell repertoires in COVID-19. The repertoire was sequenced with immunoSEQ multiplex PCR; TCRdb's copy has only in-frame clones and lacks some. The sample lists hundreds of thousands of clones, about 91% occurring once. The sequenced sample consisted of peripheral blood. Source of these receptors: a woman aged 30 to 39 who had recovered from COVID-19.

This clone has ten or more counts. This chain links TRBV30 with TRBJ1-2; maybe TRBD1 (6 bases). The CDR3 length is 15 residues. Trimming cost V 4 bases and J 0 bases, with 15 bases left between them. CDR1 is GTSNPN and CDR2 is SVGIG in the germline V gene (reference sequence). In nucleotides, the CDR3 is TGTGCCTGGACTCAGAAGGACAGCACTAACTATGGCTACACCTTC. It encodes CAWTQKDSTNYGYTF.

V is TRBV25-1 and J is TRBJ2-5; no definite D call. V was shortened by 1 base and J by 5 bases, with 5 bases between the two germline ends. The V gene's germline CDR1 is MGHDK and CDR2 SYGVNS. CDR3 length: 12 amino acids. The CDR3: CASSEFRETQYF. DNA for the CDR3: TGTGCCAGCAGTGAATTTCGGGAGACCCAGTACTTC.

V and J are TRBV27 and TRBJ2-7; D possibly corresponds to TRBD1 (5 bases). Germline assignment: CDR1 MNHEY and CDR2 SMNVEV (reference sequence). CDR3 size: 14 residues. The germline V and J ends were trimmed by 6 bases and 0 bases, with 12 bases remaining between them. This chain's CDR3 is CASSPTASSYEQYF. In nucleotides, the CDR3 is TGTGCCAGCAGCCCGACAGCTAGCTCCTACGAGCAGTACTTC.

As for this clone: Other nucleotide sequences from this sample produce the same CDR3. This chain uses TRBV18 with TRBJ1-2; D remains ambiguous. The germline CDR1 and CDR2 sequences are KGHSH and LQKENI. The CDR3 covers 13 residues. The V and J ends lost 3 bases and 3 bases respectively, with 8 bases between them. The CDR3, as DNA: TGTGCCAGCTCACCGCGGACTGACTATGGCTACACCTTC. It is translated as CASSPRTDYGYTF.

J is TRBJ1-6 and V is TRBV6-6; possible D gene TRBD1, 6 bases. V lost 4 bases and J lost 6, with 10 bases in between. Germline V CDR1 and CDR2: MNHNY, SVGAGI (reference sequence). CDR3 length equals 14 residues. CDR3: CASSWTDFNSPLHF. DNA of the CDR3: TGTGCCAGCAGTTGGACAGATTTTAATTCACCCCTCCACTTT.

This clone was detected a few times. In DNA form, the CDR3 reads TGTGCCTGCGAACAGGGGTCTTCACCCCTCCACTTT. It yields the protein CACEQGSSPLHF. V and J are TRBV30 and TRBJ1-6, with 7 bases fitting TRBD1. V lost 6 bases and J lost 9; bases outside the gene matches: 5. CDR3 size: 12 residues. The V gene's germline CDR1 is GTSNPN and CDR2 SVGIG (reference sequence).

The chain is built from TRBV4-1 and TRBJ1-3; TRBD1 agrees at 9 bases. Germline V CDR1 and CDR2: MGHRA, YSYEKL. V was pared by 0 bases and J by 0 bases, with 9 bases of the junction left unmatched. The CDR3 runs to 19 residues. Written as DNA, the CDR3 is TGCGCCAGCAGCCAAGACCTCCGGGACAGGGTTTTCTCTGGAAACACCATATATTTT. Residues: CASSQDLRDRVFSGNTIYF.

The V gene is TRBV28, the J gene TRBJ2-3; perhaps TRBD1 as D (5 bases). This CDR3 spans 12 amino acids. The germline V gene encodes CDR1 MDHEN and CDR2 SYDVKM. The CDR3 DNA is TGTGCATCAGGGTCTAGCACAGATACGCAGTATTTT. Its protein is CASGSSTDTQYF.

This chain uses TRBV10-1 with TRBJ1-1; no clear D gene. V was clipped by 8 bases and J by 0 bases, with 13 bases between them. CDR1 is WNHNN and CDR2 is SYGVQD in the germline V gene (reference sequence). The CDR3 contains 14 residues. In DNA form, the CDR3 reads TGCGCCAGCTCCCCCGTTGGGCTGAACACTGAAGCTTTCTTT. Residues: CASSPVGLNTEAFF.

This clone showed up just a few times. CDR3 residues: CASSSIGRTQAGGEQYF. The CDR3 DNA reads as TGTGCCAGCAGTTCAATAGGGCGTACCCAAGCGGGGGGAGAGCAGTACTTC. This chain uses TRBV28 with TRBJ2-7, with TRBD2 matching over 9 bases. The V gene end was trimmed by 4 bases and the J gene end by 7 bases; junction bases not matched to a gene: 17. Germline V lookup: CDR1 MDHEN, CDR2 SYDVKM. There are 17 residues in the CDR3.

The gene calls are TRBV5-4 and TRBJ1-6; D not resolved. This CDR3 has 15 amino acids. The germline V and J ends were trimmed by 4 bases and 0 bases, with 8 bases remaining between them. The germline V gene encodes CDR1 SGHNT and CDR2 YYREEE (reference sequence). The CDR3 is CASSAGGSYNSPLHF. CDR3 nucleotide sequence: TGTGCCAGCAGCGCCGGTGGCTCCTATAATTCACCCCTCCACTTT.

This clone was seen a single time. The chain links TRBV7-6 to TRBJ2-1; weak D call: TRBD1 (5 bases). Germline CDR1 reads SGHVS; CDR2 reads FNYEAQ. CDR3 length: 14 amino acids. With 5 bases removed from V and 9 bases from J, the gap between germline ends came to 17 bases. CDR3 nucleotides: TGTGCCAGCAGCCCCAAGGGCAGGGCTGGTGAGCAGTTCTTC. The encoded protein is CASSPKGRAGEQFF.

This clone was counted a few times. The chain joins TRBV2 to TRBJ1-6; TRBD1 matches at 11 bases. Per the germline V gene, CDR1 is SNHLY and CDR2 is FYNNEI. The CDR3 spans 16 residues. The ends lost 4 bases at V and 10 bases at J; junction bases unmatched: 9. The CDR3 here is CASSVVRDRGDSPLHF. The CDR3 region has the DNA TGTGCCAGCAGTGTTGTACGGGACAGGGGGGACTCACCCCTCCACTTT.

The CDR3 region has the DNA TGTGCCAGTAGTAACCCGGGACTAGCGAACTACAATGAGCAGTTCTTC. Translating it yields CASSNPGLANYNEQFF. The chain couples TRBV19 to TRBJ2-1, with 10 bases identical to TRBD2. CDR1 and CDR2 (germline): LNHDA, SQIVND (reference sequence). This CDR3 contains 16 residues. The V segment lost 4 bases and the J segment 3 bases; nucleotides outside the gene matches: 6.

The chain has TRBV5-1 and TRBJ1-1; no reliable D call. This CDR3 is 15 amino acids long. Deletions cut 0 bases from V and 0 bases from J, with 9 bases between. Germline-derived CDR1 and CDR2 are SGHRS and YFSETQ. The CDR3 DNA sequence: TGCGCCAGCAGCTTGGGGGCACCTATGAACACTGAAGCTTTCTTT. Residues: CASSLGAPMNTEAFF. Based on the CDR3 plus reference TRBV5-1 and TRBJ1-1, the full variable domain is KAGVTQTPRYLIKTRGQQVTLSCSPISGHRSVSWYQQTPGQGLQFLFEYFSETQRNKGNFPGRFSGRQFSNSRSEMNVSTLELGDSALYLCASSLGAPMNTEAFFGQGTRLTVV.

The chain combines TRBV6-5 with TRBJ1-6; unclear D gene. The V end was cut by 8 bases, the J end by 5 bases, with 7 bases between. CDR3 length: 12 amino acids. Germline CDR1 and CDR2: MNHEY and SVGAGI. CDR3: CASASHNSPLHF. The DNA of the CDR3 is TGTGCCAGCGCCAGTCATAATTCACCCCTCCACTTT.